Given below is one TCR beta chain in context. What it recognizes is unknown. Some clones are missing from TCRdb's copy, which holds only in-frame ones; the method was immunoSEQ multiplex PCR. This sample has about 170,000 clones; roughly 90% occur once, and the top ten carry about 10%. Documented time point: blood 4 weeks post-SBRT, at nephrectomy. Treatment noted: 15 Gy SBRT to primary tumor, nephrectomy 4 weeks later. Serial blood draws occurred at baseline and 2 and 4 weeks post-SBRT. The sample is drawn from a study of radiation and T cells in renal cell carcinoma. Findings of the study overall: No pretreatment tumor biopsies were available for baseline clonotypes.

Trimming removed 6 bases from V and 1 base from J, with 8 bases in between. This CDR3 comprises 13 residues. CDR1 MNHNS and CDR2 SASEGT come from the germline V gene. The source material was blood, sampled from a patient whose treatment included radiotherapy and nephrectomy. This clonotype originated in a woman in her fifties or sixties with renal cell carcinoma. The chain links TRBV6-1 to TRBJ2-3; no firm D call. Here the CDR3 reads CASRRLGTDTQYF. The CDR3 DNA follows: TGTGCCAGCAGAAGGTTGGGCACAGATACGCAGTATTTT.